This entry is about one T cell receptor (beta chain). Some clones are missing from TCRdb's copy, which holds only in-frame ones; the method was immunoSEQ multiplex PCR. Found here are 330,000 or so clones, about 90% of them singletons; the top ten hold around 3%. The data belong to a study of blood T cell repertoires in COVID-19. The CDR3 sequence is 15 residues long. Germline CDR1 SGHKS, CDR2 YYEKEE (reference sequence). V was clipped by 3 bases and J by 3 bases; unmatched bases: 4. J is TRBJ2-3 and V is TRBV5-5; 10 nucleotides line up with TRBD2. Sequenced: PBMCs or T cells enriched from blood (not recorded which). This receptor was taken from a woman younger than 45 who had recovered from COVID-19. CDR3 bases: TGTGCCAGCAGCTACAGCGGGAGGGCAACAGATACGCAGTATTTT. Translation: CASSYSGRATDTQYF.